The text below deals with one T cell receptor (beta chain). Clones were sequenced by immunoSEQ multiplex PCR, and TCRdb holds only the in-frame ones, with some missing. The top ten hold 0.37% of the sample, which has 2,500,000 or so clones, about 90% seen once. The entry originates in a study of shared clonotypes between healthy human individuals. V was clipped by 4 bases and J by 4 bases; unmatched bases: 11. This CDR3 has 16 residues. Germline assignment: CDR1 MNHEY and CDR2 SMNVEV (reference sequence). The sequence was collected from a young man in good health. Some clones in this sample may be carry-over from other donors' samples. The source material was naive CD4+ T cells from PBMCs. Subset reported: CD45RA+ positively selected. The V gene is TRBV27, the J gene TRBJ2-3, with TRBD2 identical over 7 bases. The CDR3, as DNA: TGTGCCAGCAGTTCCCTGGATGGGGGAGGGCCAGATACGCAGTATTTT. Residues: CASSSLDGGGPDTQYF.